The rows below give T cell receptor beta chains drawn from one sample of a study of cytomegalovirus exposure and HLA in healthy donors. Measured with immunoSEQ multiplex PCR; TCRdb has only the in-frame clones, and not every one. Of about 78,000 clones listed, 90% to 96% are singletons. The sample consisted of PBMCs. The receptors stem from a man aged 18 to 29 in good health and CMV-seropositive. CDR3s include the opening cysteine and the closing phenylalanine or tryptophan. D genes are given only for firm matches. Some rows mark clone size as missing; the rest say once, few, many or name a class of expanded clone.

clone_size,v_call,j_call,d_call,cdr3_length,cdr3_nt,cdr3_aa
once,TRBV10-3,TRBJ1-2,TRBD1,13,TGTGCCATCAAAGGTCCCAGGGGGCTTGGCTACACCTTC,CAIKGPRGLGYTF
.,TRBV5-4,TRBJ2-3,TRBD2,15,TGTGCCAGCAGCTTCGGGACTAGCGGCACAGATACGCAGTATTTT,CASSFGTSGTDTQYF
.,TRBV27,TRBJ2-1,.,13,TGTGCCAGCAGTTTAGGACTGTACAATGAGCAGTTCTTC,CASSLGLYNEQFF
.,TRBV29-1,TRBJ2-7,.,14,TGCAGCGTTGAAGTGGGTGCGGAAACCTACGAGCAGTACTTC,CSVEVGAETYEQYF
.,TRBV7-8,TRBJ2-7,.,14,TGTGCCAGCAGCGTCTTCCCCGGGACTGCGTACCTGAGGTTC,CASSVFPGTAYLRF
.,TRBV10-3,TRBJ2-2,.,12,TGTGCCATCGGGCGGAACACCGGGGAGCTGTTTTTT,CAIGRNTGELFF
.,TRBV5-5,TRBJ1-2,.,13,TGTGCCAGCAGCTTGGGAGAGGGTACTGGCTACACCTTC,CASSLGEGTGYTF
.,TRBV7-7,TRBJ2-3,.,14,TGTGCTAGCAGCTTAGGACATAGCACAGATACGCAGTATTTT,CASSLGHSTDTQYF
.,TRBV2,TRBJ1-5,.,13,TGTGCCAGCAGGGAATATAGCAATCAGCCCCAGCATTTT,CASREYSNQPQHF
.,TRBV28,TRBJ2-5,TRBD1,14,TGTGCCAGCAGTCCGGACAGGGGGCTTGAGACCCAGTACTTC,CASSPDRGLETQYF
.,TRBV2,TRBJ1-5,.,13,TGTGCCACCCAGACGAGGGGAGGACAGCCCCAGCATTTT,CATQTRGGQPQHF
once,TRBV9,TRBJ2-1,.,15,TGTGCCAGCAGCCCAACAGGGGGGGGGTACAATGAGCAGTTCTTC,CASSPTGGGYNEQFF
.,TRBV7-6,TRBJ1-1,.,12,TGTGCCAGCAGCCGGGGGGGAACTGAAGCTTTCTTT,CASSRGGTEAFF
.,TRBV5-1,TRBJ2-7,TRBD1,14,TGCGCCAGCAGCTCGGGACAGGGAGGGAACGAGCAGTACTTC,CASSSGQGGNEQYF
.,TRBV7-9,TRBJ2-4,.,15,TGTGCCAGCCTTCCGGTGGGGGGACCCAAAAACATTCAGTACTTC,CASLPVGGPKNIQYF
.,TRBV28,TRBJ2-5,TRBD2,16,TGTGCCAGAATCTCCCCAGTACGGGAGGGTTGGGAGACCCAGTACTTC,CARISPVREGWETQYF
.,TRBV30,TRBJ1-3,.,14,TGTGCCTGGAGGGTGACAGGCGCTGGAAACACCATATATTTT,CAWRVTGAGNTIYF
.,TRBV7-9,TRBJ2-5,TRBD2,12,TGTGCCAGCAGCCGGGGAGGGGAGACCCAGTACTTC,CASSRGGETQYF
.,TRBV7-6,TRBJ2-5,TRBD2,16,TGTGCCAGCAGCTTACAAAGGTCGACTAGCGGAGAGACCCAGTACTTC,CASSLQRSTSGETQYF
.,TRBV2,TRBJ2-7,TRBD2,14,TGTGCCAGCAGTGATACGGGGGGGCTCTGGGAGCAGTACTTC,CASSDTGGLWEQYF
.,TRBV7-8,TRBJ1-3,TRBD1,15,TGTGCCAGCAGCTTAGGACAGGGCCGTGGAAACACCATATATTTT,CASSLGQGRGNTIYF
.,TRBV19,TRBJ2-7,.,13,TGTGCCAGTAGTATACAGGGTCTCGGCGAGCAGTACTTC,CASSIQGLGEQYF
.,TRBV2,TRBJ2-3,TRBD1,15,TGTGCCAGCACCCGACAGGGGGCGAGCACAGATACGCAGTATTTT,CASTRQGASTDTQYF
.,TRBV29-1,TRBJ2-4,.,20,TGCAGCGTTGAGGCGGTGGCTTGGGGTGATGAGGGGGACCTCAAAAACATTCAGTACTTC,CSVEAVAWGDEGDLKNIQYF
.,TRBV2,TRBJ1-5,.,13,TGTGCCAGCAACCGCGGCGAGCTTCAGCCCCAGCATTTT,CASNRGELQPQHF
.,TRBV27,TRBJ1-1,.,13,TGTGCCAGCGCTAGGAGGGGGAACACTGAAGCTTTCTTT,CASARRGNTEAFF
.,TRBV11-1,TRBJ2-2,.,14,TGTGCCAGCAGCTCGTACAGGGAAACCGGGGAGCTGTTTTTT,CASSSYRETGELFF
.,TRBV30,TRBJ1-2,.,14,TGTGCCTGGAGTGTAAGGCTCAGGGACTCAGGCTACACCTTC,CAWSVRLRDSGYTF
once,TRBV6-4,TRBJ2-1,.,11,TGTGCCAGCAGTGAACATGGGCGCCAGTTCTTC,CASSEHGRQFF
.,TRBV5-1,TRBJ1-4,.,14,TGCGCCAGACAAGCTGGGGCCCTTAATGAAAAACTGTTTTTT,CARQAGALNEKLFF
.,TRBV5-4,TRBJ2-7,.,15,TGTGCCAGCAGCCACAGGGCTTATAAGGGCTACGAGCAGTACTTC,CASSHRAYKGYEQYF
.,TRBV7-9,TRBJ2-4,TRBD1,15,TGTGCCAGCAGCTTCCGGGACAGGGTGTTGGACATTCAGTACTTC,CASSFRDRVLDIQYF
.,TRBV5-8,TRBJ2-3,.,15,TGTGCCAGCAGCCCAGGACTTCGGGCGGCAGATACGCAGTATTTT,CASSPGLRAADTQYF
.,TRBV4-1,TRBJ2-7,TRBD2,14,TGCGCCAGCAGCCATAAACTAGCGGCCTACGAGCAGTACTTC,CASSHKLAAYEQYF
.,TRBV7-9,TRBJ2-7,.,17,TGTGCCAGCAGCTTAGCGGCGGCAGGACGGGGGAACTACGAGCAGTACTTC,CASSLAAAGRGNYEQYF
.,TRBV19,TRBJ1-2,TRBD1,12,TGTGCCAGGGGGACAGGCTTCTATGGCTACACCTTC,CARGTGFYGYTF